This TCR beta chain was recovered during a study of post-analysis software for immune sequencing data. Looking at the study overall: Recorded subtypes: relapsing-remitting, secondary progressive, progressive-relapsing; some patients unannotated.

A remark on this clonotype: Its target is unknown.

Whole-study results and caveats: Versus controls, multiple sclerosis patients showed significantly lower diversity (normalized Chao1). Elevated frequency relative to controls characterized four to six TRBV segments in patients, TRBV5-6, TRBV5-1 and TRBV20-1 among them.

Between the trimmed V and J ends, which lost 4 bases and 7 bases, there was a span of 10 bases. Germline CDR1 reads MGHDK; CDR2 reads SYGVNS. The CDR3 extends over 12 amino acids. cDNA libraries of TCR beta carried unique molecular identifiers. Between roughly 1 and 10 million T cells gave rise to a few hundred thousand cDNA molecules. MiXCR, run by TCRdb on the PCR reads, gives a single entry per CDR3 protein. The sample includes approximately 630,000 distinct CDR3 sequences, more than 50% of them seen just once. The clonotype was recovered from a girl aged 2-15 years with multiple sclerosis. The V call is TRBV25-1, the J call TRBJ2-5; D gene ambiguous. The sequenced material came from blood. The CDR3 protein is CASSGPSATQYF. The CDR3 DNA follows: TGTGCCAGCAGTGGGCCATCGGCGACCCAGTACTTC. Full variable domain (remainder filled in from reference TRBV25-1 and TRBJ2-5): EADIYQTPRYLVIGTGKKITLECSQTMGHDKMYWYQQDPGMELHLIHYSYGVNSTEKGDLSSESTVSRIRTEHFPLTLESARPSHTSQYLCASSGPSATQYFGPGTRLLVL.